The rows below give T cell receptor beta chains drawn from one sample of a study of cytomegalovirus exposure and HLA in healthy donors. Some clones are missing from TCRdb's copy, which holds only in-frame ones; the method was immunoSEQ multiplex PCR. Among around 130,000 clones listed, about 81% were seen once. Sequenced input: PBMCs. Every receptor here comes from a woman in her thirties or forties in good health and CMV-seropositive. Each CDR3 is given with its conserved first and last residue. The order of the fields is J gene, D gene, clone size, V gene, CDR3 protein, CDR3 DNA. A D gene is named only where the DNA matches it firmly. Clone size is not always given. Where it is, it says once, few, many or a class for expanded clones.

J: TRBJ2-7; D: TRBD2; size: .; V: TRBV5-1; CDR3: CASSLMSSGNDEQYF; DNA: TGCGCCAGCAGCTTGATGTCTAGCGGGAATGACGAGCAGTACTTC
J: TRBJ2-5; D: TRBD1; size: .; V: TRBV27; CDR3: CASSSQGVGETQYF; DNA: TGTGCCAGCAGTTCCCAGGGGGTCGGGGAGACCCAGTACTTC
J: TRBJ2-1; D: TRBD2; size: .; V: TRBV7-9; CDR3: CASSGLAVDNEQFF; DNA: TGTGCCAGCAGCGGACTAGCGGTAGACAATGAGCAGTTCTTC
J: TRBJ2-5; D: .; size: .; V: TRBV25-1; CDR3: CASSEGGQETQYF; DNA: TGTGCCAGCAGTGAAGGGGGGCAAGAGACCCAGTACTTC
J: TRBJ1-1; D: TRBD1; size: .; V: TRBV10-3; CDR3: CAIRGTGGLTTEAFF; DNA: TGTGCCATCAGGGGGACAGGGGGATTGACCACTGAAGCTTTCTTT
J: TRBJ2-3; D: TRBD2; size: .; V: TRBV6-4; CDR3: CASSEGLAGGADTQYF; DNA: TGTGCCAGCAGTGAGGGACTAGCGGGAGGAGCAGATACGCAGTATTTT
J: TRBJ2-3; D: TRBD2; size: .; V: TRBV4-3; CDR3: CASSLGTSGRGTTDTQYF; DNA: TGCGCCAGCAGCCTTGGGACTAGCGGGAGGGGTACCACAGATACGCAGTATTTT
J: TRBJ2-5; D: .; size: .; V: TRBV4-3; CDR3: CASSQDISQETQYF; DNA: TGCGCCAGCAGCCAAGATATCAGCCAAGAGACCCAGTACTTC
J: TRBJ1-6; D: TRBD1; size: .; V: TRBV15; CDR3: CATEEGGINSPLHF; DNA: TGTGCCACCGAAGAAGGGGGCATCAATTCACCCCTCCACTTT
J: TRBJ2-3; D: TRBD2; size: .; V: TRBV6-1; CDR3: CASSEVAKSGGAGVRDTQYF; DNA: TGTGCCAGCAGTGAAGTCGCCAAGAGCGGGGGGGCCGGGGTCCGAGATACGCAGTATTTT
J: TRBJ2-1; D: .; size: .; V: TRBV4-3; CDR3: CASSPTGYNEQFF; DNA: TGCGCCAGCAGTCCTACGGGCTACAATGAGCAGTTCTTC
J: TRBJ1-3; D: .; size: .; V: TRBV19; CDR3: CASSVSGGRNTIYF; DNA: TGTGCCAGTAGCGTGTCCGGGGGACGAAACACCATATATTTT
J: TRBJ1-1; D: TRBD1; size: .; V: TRBV29-1; CDR3: CSVADRGDKNTEAFF; DNA: TGCAGCGTAGCGGACAGGGGAGATAAGAACACTGAAGCTTTCTTT
J: TRBJ2-1; D: TRBD2; size: .; V: TRBV4-1; CDR3: CASSQRALGGTDNEQFF; DNA: TGCGCCAGCAGCCAACGGGCGCTCGGGGGGACGGACAATGAGCAGTTCTTC
J: TRBJ2-2; D: .; size: .; V: TRBV28; CDR3: CASSPLETTGELFF; DNA: TGTGCCAGCAGTCCCCTAGAGACCACCGGGGAGCTGTTTTTT
J: TRBJ2-3; D: .; size: .; V: TRBV7-9; CDR3: CASSLGGTLADTQYF; DNA: TGTGCCAGCAGCTTAGGGGGGACTCTTGCAGATACGCAGTATTTT
J: TRBJ1-1; D: TRBD1; size: .; V: TRBV9; CDR3: CASSALDRLNTEAFF; DNA: TGTGCCAGCAGCGCCTTGGACAGGTTGAACACTGAAGCTTTCTTT
J: TRBJ2-5; D: .; size: once; V: TRBV4-3; CDR3: CASSQDQWGQLQETQYF; DNA: TGCGCCAGCAGCCAAGATCAATGGGGCCAGCTCCAAGAGACCCAGTACTTC
J: TRBJ1-2; D: .; size: .; V: TRBV21-1; CDR3: CASSTASGGYGYTF; DNA: TGTGCCAGCAGCACAGCTTCAGGGGGTTATGGCTACACCTTC
J: TRBJ2-7; D: .; size: .; V: TRBV7-2; CDR3: CASSLDWASPPYEQYF; DNA: TGTGCCAGCAGCTTAGATTGGGCTAGCCCCCCCTACGAGCAGTACTTC
J: TRBJ2-3; D: TRBD2; size: .; V: TRBV5-1; CDR3: CASSLGLASTDTQYF; DNA: TGCGCCAGCAGCTTGGGACTAGCCAGCACAGATACGCAGTATTTT
J: TRBJ1-2; D: .; size: .; V: TRBV5-6; CDR3: CASSLGVAGDAGYTF; DNA: TGTGCCAGCAGCTTAGGGGTCGCAGGGGACGCTGGCTACACCTTC
J: TRBJ1-1; D: .; size: .; V: TRBV5-4; CDR3: CASSDDLTAPNTEAFF; DNA: TGTGCCAGCAGCGATGACCTGACAGCCCCGAACACTGAAGCTTTCTTT
J: TRBJ2-1; D: TRBD2; size: .; V: TRBV14; CDR3: CASSQTLPGGVNEQFF; DNA: TGTGCCAGCAGCCAAACCCTTCCGGGAGGAGTCAATGAGCAGTTCTTC
J: TRBJ1-2; D: .; size: .; V: TRBV19; CDR3: CASRAVYGYTF; DNA: TGTGCCAGTAGGGCGGTCTATGGCTACACCTTC
J: TRBJ1-1; D: TRBD1; size: .; V: TRBV27; CDR3: CASSLYSGQGRTEAFF; DNA: TGTGCCAGCAGTTTATATTCCGGACAGGGGAGGACTGAAGCTTTCTTT
J: TRBJ1-4; D: TRBD1; size: .; V: TRBV11-2; CDR3: CASSLEAGGNEKLFF; DNA: TGTGCCAGCAGCTTAGAGGCAGGGGGAAACGAAAAACTGTTTTTT
J: TRBJ1-1; D: .; size: .; V: TRBV7-2; CDR3: CASSLGQVKNTEAFF; DNA: TGTGCCAGCAGCTTAGGACAGGTAAAGAACACTGAAGCTTTCTTT
J: TRBJ2-6; D: .; size: .; V: TRBV28; CDR3: CASSLFRAGANVLTF; DNA: TGTGCCAGCAGTTTATTCCGGGCTGGGGCCAACGTCCTGACTTTC
J: TRBJ2-3; D: .; size: few; V: TRBV5-4; CDR3: CASSLGGRGSDTQYF; DNA: TGTGCCAGCAGCTTGGGAGGGAGGGGGTCAGATACGCAGTATTTT
J: TRBJ1-2; D: TRBD1; size: .; V: TRBV7-8; CDR3: CASSLGQGGPYGYTF; DNA: TGTGCCAGCAGCCTCGGACAGGGGGGTCCCTATGGCTACACCTTC